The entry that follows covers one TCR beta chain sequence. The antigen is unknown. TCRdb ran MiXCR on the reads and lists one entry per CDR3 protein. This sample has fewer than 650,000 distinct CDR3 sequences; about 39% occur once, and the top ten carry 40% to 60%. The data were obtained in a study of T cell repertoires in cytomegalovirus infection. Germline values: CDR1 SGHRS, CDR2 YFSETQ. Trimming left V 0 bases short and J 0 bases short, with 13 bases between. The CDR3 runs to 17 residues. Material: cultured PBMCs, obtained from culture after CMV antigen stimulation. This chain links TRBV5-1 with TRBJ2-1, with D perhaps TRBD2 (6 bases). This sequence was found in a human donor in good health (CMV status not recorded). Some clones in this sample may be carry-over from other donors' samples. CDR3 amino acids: CASSLGAGKSSYNEQFF. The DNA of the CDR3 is TGCGCCAGCAGCTTGGGTGCGGGAAAAAGCTCCTACAATGAGCAGTTCTTC.